The entry below describes one T cell receptor beta chain. The target antigen is unknown. In the PCR, 60 Vbeta and 13 Jbeta primers were used. Measured with immunoSEQ multiplex PCR; TCRdb has only the in-frame clones, and not every one. The table includes a few hundred thousand clones, roughly 80% detected once. The donors, nominally healthy at sampling, likely had unrecorded immune exposures. The sample is drawn from a study of cytomegalovirus exposure and HLA in healthy donors. The study's findings and limits: Cytomegalovirus-associated TCR beta chains were listed, numbering some 180. Reportedly, diagnosis of cytomegalovirus status by the classifier showed high specificity and sensitivity. In an earlier analysis, in approximately 570 donors, most V segments appeared productive either ~87% or ~30% of the time.

Material for sequencing was PBMCs. The sequence came from a man aged 25 to 45 in good health and CMV-seronegative.

The CDR3: CASSLLMGAGNEKLFF. CDR3 nucleotide sequence: TGTGCCAGCAGCTTATTAATGGGCGCGGGGAATGAAAAACTGTTTTTT. V usage is TRBV7-9 and J usage is TRBJ1-4; unclear D gene. Germline-derived CDR1 and CDR2 are SEHNR and FQNEAQ (reference sequence). There are 16 residues in the CDR3. Trimming pared 2 bases from V and 5 bases from J, leaving 15 bases between.